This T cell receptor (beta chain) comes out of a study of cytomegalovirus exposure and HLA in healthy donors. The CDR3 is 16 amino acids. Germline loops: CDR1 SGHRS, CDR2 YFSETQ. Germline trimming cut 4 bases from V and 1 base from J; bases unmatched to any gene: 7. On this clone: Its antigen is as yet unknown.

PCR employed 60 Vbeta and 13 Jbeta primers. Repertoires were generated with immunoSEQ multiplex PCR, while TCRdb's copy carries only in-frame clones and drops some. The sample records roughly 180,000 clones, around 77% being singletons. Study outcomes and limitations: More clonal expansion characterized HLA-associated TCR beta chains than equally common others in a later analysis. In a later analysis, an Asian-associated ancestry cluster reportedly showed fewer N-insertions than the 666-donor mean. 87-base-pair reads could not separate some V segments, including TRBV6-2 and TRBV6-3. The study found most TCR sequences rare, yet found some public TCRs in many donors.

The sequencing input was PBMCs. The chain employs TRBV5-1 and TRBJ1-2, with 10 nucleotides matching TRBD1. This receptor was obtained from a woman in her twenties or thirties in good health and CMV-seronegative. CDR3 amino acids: CASSPGTGVVNYGYTF. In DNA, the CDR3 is TGCGCCAGCAGCCCCGGGACAGGGGTCGTTAACTATGGCTACACCTTC.